The TCR beta chain under discussion was sequenced for a study of CXCR3-negative and CXCR3-positive naive CD8 T cells. Regarding the study as a whole: Naive subsets expressed similar surface CD5; TRB CDR3 features served to infer TCR strength. Greater hydrophobicity was found in TRB CDR3s of CXCR3-positive naive cells than of CXCR3-negative naive cells.

It was by 5' RACE with UMI labels that the TRB cDNA libraries were prepared. After re-calling the 5' RACE reads, TCRdb lists one entry per CDR3 protein, DNA absent. Its clone listing holds roughly 65,000 distinct CDR3 sequences. On this clonotype itself: Its antigen is unidentified.

There are 15 residues in the CDR3. The germline V gene has CDR1 DFQATT and CDR2 SNEGSKA (reference sequence). The specimen was naive CXCR3+ CD8+ T cells from blood. This sample's subset: CD45RO-CCR7+CD27+CD95- naive CD8+ T cells expressing CXCR3 (TNR3+). The chain couples TRBV20-1 to TRBJ2-1. The source is a human donor in good health. Some clones in this sample may be carry-over from other donors' samples. CDR3 in amino acids: CSARDLANAYNEQFF.